The subject of this entry is one T cell receptor (beta chain). The CDR3 has 12 residues. Germline V lookup: CDR1 SGHTA, CDR2 FQGTGA. V was cut by 2 bases and J by 15 bases, with 14 bases left in between. This record comes from a study of OX40 agonist ivuxolimab in advanced cancers. Here immunoSEQ multiplex PCR was the method, and the copy in TCRdb shows in-frame clones only, minus some. The sample has tens of thousands of clones, 65% to 85% seen once. The receptor was derived from an adult with an advanced solid tumor such as melanoma, head and neck, liver or kidney cancer. Sequenced material: CD4+ or CD8+ T cells sorted from blood, taken in a trial of the OX40 agonist ivuxolimab. The V gene is TRBV7-3, the J gene TRBJ1-5; no firm D call. Here the CDR3 DNA reads TGTGCCAGCAGCTTAGTGCGGGAATTACCGCATTTT. The encoded protein is CASSLVRELPHF.